The 17 T cell receptor beta chains below come from one sample, sequenced in a study of OX40 agonist ivuxolimab in advanced cancers. Measured with immunoSEQ multiplex PCR; TCRdb has only the in-frame clones, and not every one. The top ten hold around 5.9% of the sample, which has 45,000 to 65,000 clones, around 77% seen once. Source: CD4+ or CD8+ T cells sorted from blood, taken in a trial of the OX40 agonist ivuxolimab. These receptors were obtained from an adult with an advanced solid tumor such as melanoma, head and neck, liver or kidney cancer.

This chain links TRBV5-4 with TRBJ1-2; D not resolved. The CDR3 loop spans 13 amino acids. The germline CDR1 and CDR2 sequences are SGHNT and YYREEE (reference sequence). V lost 4 bases and J lost 5, with 12 bases in between. The CDR3 DNA reads TGTGCCAGCAGCATAAAGACGGTATATGGCTACACCTTC. This translates into CASSIKTVYGYTF.

CDR3 in amino acids: CASSDLSGSGTQYF. The CDR3 DNA follows: TGCGCCAGCAGTGACTTAAGCGGGAGCGGGACCCAGTACTTC. The chain uses TRBV10-2 and TRBJ2-5; 8 bases align to TRBD2. The CDR3 contains 14 residues. CDR1 is WSHSY, CDR2 SAAADI, per germline. V lost 3 bases, J lost 7 bases, and 7 bases stayed unmatched.

This clone was seen only a few times. The chain recombines TRBV7-8 with TRBJ1-3; D remains ambiguous. The CDR3 length is 12 residues. CDR1 and CDR2 from the germline V gene are SGHVS and FQNEAQ. The germline V and J ends were trimmed by 7 bases and 4 bases, with 8 bases remaining between them. CDR3 nucleotide sequence: TGTGCCAGCACTAGGGAGGGAAACACCATATATTTT. Translation: CASTREGNTIYF.

The table lists this clone with a count of one. The rearrangement joins TRBV30 to TRBJ1-2; a possible D gene is TRBD1 (5 bases). The CDR3 spans 13 residues. With 4 bases removed from V and 3 bases from J, the gap between germline ends came to 12 bases. CDR1 is GTSNPN and CDR2 is SVGIG in the germline V gene (reference sequence). CDR3 protein: CAWTPGTHYGYTF. CDR3 DNA: TGTGCCTGGACCCCAGGGACCCACTATGGCTACACCTTC.

This chain joins TRBV30 and TRBJ1-2, with 10 bases fitting TRBD1. V dropped 3 bases and J dropped 7; count of bases not matched to a gene: 5. The CDR3 has 13 residues. In germline, CDR1 is GTSNPN, CDR2 SVGIG (reference sequence). The CDR3 spells CAWRGQGIRGYTF. DNA of the CDR3: TGTGCCTGGAGGGGACAGGGGATTCGTGGCTACACCTTC.

The V and J genes are TRBV5-4 and TRBJ1-3; possible D gene TRBD1, 6 bases. The CDR3 runs 15 residues. The V end lost 4 bases, the J end lost 0 bases, and 11 bases lay between the germline ends. The germline gives CDR1 SGHNT, CDR2 YYREEE (reference sequence). CDR3 DNA sequence: TGTGCCAGCAGCGTGGACAGCTTCTCTGGAAACACCATATATTTT. This encodes CASSVDSFSGNTIYF.

The chain links TRBV13 to TRBJ2-2, with a tentative D call TRBD1 (7 bases). Per germline, CDR1 PRHDT and CDR2 FYEKMQ (reference sequence). The CDR3 has 17 residues. V dropped 2 bases and J dropped 2 bases, with 15 bases sitting between them. Here the CDR3 reads CASSLIPGGSNTGELFF. CDR3 DNA: TGTGCCAGCAGCTTAATCCCAGGGGGGTCAAACACCGGGGAGCTGTTTTTT.

This chain connects TRBV7-9 to TRBJ2-1; either TRBD1 or TRBD2 may supply D (6 bases each). The CDR3 runs 18 residues. Trimming left V 1 base short and J 7 bases short, with 23 bases between. Looked up from germline, CDR1 is SEHNR and CDR2 is FQNEAQ (reference sequence). The CDR3 DNA reads as TGTGCCAGCAGCTTAGTTACGGGGGCAGGGTCCCCGGGGAATGAGCAGTTCTTC. Amino acids: CASSLVTGAGSPGNEQFF. Variable domain in full (rest from reference TRBV7-9 and TRBJ2-1): DTGVSQNPRHKITKRGQNVTFRCDPISEHNRLYWYRQTLGQGPEFLTYFQNEAQLEKSRLLSDRFSAERPKGSFSTLEIQRTEQGDSAMYLCASSLVTGAGSPGNEQFFGPGTRLTVL.

V usage is TRBV15 and J usage is TRBJ2-4; maybe TRBD1 (6 bases). The germline V gene has CDR1 LNHNV and CDR2 YYDKDF (reference sequence). This CDR3 region has 19 residues. V lost 5 bases to trimming and J lost 1 base, with 24 bases between them. The CDR3 loop reads CATSGPFLNRAEAKNIQYF. CDR3 in DNA: TGTGCCACCAGCGGGCCCTTTCTGAACAGGGCCGAGGCCAAAAACATTCAGTACTTC.

V is TRBV19 and J is TRBJ1-5; no clear D. The CDR3 loop spans 16 amino acids. Germline CDR1 LNHDA, CDR2 SQIVND (reference sequence). V lost 1 base and J 1 base, leaving 11 bases between the germline ends. The CDR3 region is CASSIGSLGSNQPQHF. CDR3 DNA: TGTGCCAGTAGTATAGGGTCTCTGGGGAGCAATCAGCCCCAGCATTTT.

The chain employs TRBV6-1 and TRBJ2-5, with D possibly TRBD1 on 5 matching bases. The CDR3 spans 14 residues. Deletions cut 7 bases from V and 3 bases from J, with 15 bases between. In germline, CDR1 is MNHNS, CDR2 SASEGT. CDR3 region: CASKRGQLKETQYF. The CDR3, as DNA: TGTGCCAGCAAAAGGGGTCAGCTGAAAGAGACCCAGTACTTC.

This clone was found a few times. The chain carries TRBV4-1 and TRBJ1-1; 10 bases align to TRBD1. CDR1 MGHRA and CDR2 YSYEKL come from the germline V gene. The CDR3 contains 16 residues. Trimming removed 5 bases from V and 0 bases from J; junction bases left unmatched: 6. CDR3 DNA: TGCGCCAGCAGCGTGCGGACAGGGGGGATGAACACTGAAGCTTTCTTT. It translates to CASSVRTGGMNTEAFF.

This rearrangement joins TRBV11-2 to TRBJ2-1, with D possibly matching TRBD2 (6 bases). V lost 3 bases and J 4 bases, leaving 22 bases between the germline ends. Germline loops: CDR1 SGHAT, CDR2 FQNNGV. CDR3 length equals 18 residues. CDR3 bases: TGTGCCAGCAGCTTCGGAGATACCTCGGGACTGACTTACAATGAGCAGTTCTTC. Translating gives CASSFGDTSGLTYNEQFF.

The chain links TRBV10-2 to TRBJ2-7; TRBD2 is a possible D gene (6 bases). CDR1 and CDR2 from the germline V gene are WSHSY and SAAADI. The CDR3 runs 13 residues. V was trimmed by 5 bases and J by 4 bases, leaving 12 bases between them. In DNA form, the CDR3 reads TGCGCCAGCAGTAGACTAGGTGAATACGAGCAGTACTTC. This gives the protein CASSRLGEYEQYF.

In its sample, this clone was seen many times. As DNA, the CDR3 is TGTGCCAGTAGTAACCCTCCAGAACTCACAGATACGCAGTATTTT. Protein sequence: CASSNPPELTDTQYF. The V call is TRBV19, the J call TRBJ2-3; D call uncertain. Germline CDR1 and CDR2: LNHDA and SQIVND (reference sequence). The V gene lost 4 bases and the J gene lost 2 bases, with 13 bases spanning the gap. The CDR3 sequence is 15 residues long. Combining the CDR3 with reference TRBV19 and TRBJ2-3 gives the whole variable domain DGGITQSPKYLFRKEGQNVTLSCEQNLNHDAMYWYRQDPGQGLRLIYYSQIVNDFQKGDIAEGYSVSREKKESFPLTVTSAQKNPTAFYLCASSNPPELTDTQYFGPGTRLTVL.

The rearrangement links TRBV6-5 to TRBJ2-7; D is perhaps TRBD2 (5 bases). The V gene lost 6 bases and the J gene lost 7 bases, with 16 bases spanning the gap. The CDR3 consists of 13 residues. The germline V gene has CDR1 MNHEY and CDR2 SVGAGI. The CDR3 sequence: CASSESGSREQYF. Written as DNA, the CDR3 is TGTGCCAGCAGCGAATCGGGATCTCGGGAGCAGTACTTC.

As regards this clone: At one of its ends the junction is not consistent with the germline gene, which may arise from a read error. This chain uses TRBV30 with TRBJ1-1, with 9 bases that match TRBD1. The CDR3 has 13 amino acids. CDR1 and CDR2 from the germline V gene are GTSNPN and SVGIG (reference sequence). In DNA, the CDR3 is TGTGCCTGGAGTGTACGGGGGACAGGGAAAGCTCTCTTT. It encodes CAWSVRGTGKALF.